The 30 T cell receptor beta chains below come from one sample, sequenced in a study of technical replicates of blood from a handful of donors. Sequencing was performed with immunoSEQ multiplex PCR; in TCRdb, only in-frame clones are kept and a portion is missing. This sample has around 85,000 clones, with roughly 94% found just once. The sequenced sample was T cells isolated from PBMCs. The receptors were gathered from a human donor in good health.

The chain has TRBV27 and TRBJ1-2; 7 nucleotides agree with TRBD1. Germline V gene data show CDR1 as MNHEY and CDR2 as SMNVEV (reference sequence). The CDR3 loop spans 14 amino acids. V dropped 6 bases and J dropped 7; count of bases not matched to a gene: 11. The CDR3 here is CASSRDSLYPGYTF. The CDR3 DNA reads TGTGCCAGCAGCCGGGACAGTCTTTATCCTGGCTACACCTTC.

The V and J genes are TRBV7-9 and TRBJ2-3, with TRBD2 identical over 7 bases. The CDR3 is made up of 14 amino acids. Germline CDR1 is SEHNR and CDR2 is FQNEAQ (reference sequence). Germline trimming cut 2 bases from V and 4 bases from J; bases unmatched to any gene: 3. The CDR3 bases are TGTGCCAGCAGCTTAACGGGAGGAGCAGATACGCAGTATTTT. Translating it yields CASSLTGGADTQYF.

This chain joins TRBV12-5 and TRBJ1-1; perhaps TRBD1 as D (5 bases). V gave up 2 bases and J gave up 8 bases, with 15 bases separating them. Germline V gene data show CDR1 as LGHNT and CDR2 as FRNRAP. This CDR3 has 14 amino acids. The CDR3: CASGLFGGTEEAFF. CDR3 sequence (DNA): TGTGCTAGTGGTTTGTTCGGGGGTACCGAAGAAGCTTTCTTT.

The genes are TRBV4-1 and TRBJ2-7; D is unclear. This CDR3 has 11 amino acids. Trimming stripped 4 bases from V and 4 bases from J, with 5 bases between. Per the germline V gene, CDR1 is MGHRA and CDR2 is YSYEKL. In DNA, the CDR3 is TGCGCCAGCAGCCCTCTTTACGAGCAGTACTTC. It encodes CASSPLYEQYF.

The CDR3, as DNA: TGTGCCAGCAGCCTAGGACAGGCGATGAGCAATCAGCCCCAGCATTTT. The encoded protein is CASSLGQAMSNQPQHF. The rearrangement links TRBV7-3 to TRBJ1-5, with 7 bases identical to TRBD1. The germline CDR1 and CDR2 sequences are SGHTA and FQGTGA. V shed 5 bases, J shed 1 base, and the junction held 8 bases outside the gene matches. The CDR3 runs to 16 residues.

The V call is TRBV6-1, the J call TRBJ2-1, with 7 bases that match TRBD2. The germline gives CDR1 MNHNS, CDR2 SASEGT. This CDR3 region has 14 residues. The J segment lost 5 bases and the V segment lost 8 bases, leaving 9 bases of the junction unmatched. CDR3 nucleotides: TGTGCCAGCGGTTATCGGGACTACGACAATGAGCAGTTCTTC. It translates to CASGYRDYDNEQFF.

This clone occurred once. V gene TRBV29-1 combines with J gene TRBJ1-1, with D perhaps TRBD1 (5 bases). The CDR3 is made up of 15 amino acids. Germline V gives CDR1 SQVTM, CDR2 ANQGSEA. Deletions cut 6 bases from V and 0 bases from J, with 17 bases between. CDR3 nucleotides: TGCAGCGTGGGGGGACGAAGAAAAATGAACACTGAAGCTTTCTTT. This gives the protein CSVGGRRKMNTEAFF. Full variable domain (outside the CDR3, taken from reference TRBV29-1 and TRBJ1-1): SAVISQKPSRDICQRGTSLTIQCQVDSQVTMMFWYRQQPGQSLTLIATANQGSEATYESGFVIDKFPISRPNLTFSTLTVSNMSPEDSSIYLCSVGGRRKMNTEAFFGQGTRLTVV.

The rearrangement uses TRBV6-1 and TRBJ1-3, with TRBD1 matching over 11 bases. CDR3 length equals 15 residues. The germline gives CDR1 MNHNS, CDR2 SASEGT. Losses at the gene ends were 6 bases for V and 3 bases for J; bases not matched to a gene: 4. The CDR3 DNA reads TGTGCCAGCAGCGGACAGGGGGCTATTGGAAACACCATATATTTT. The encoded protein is CASSGQGAIGNTIYF.

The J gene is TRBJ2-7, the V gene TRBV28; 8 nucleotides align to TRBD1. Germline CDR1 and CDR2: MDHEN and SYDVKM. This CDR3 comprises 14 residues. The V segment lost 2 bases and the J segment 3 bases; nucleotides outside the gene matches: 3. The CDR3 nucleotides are TGTGCCAGCAGTTTAAGACAGGGGCGCTACGAGCAGTACTTC. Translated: CASSLRQGRYEQYF.

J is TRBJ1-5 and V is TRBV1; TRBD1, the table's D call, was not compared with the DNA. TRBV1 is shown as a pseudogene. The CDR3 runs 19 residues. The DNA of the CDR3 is TGCACCAGCAGTCAAAAGCTGACAGGGGGGGGAGATTGCAATCAGCCCCAGCATTTT. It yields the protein CTSSQKLTGGGDCNQPQHF.

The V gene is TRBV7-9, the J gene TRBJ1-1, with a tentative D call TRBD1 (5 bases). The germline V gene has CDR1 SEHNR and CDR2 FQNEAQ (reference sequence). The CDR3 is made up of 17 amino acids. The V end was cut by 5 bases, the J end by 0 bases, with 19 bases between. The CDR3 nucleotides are TGTGCCAGCAGCCCGTGGGTAAGGGGCGGCATGAACACTGAAGCTTTCTTT. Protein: CASSPWVRGGMNTEAFF.

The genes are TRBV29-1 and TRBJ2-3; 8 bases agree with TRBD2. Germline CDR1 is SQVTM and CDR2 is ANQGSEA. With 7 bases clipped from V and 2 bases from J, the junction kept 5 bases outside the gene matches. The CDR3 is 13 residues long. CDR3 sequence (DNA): TGCAGCGCAGGGACTAGGTTCACAGATACGCAGTATTTT. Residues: CSAGTRFTDTQYF.

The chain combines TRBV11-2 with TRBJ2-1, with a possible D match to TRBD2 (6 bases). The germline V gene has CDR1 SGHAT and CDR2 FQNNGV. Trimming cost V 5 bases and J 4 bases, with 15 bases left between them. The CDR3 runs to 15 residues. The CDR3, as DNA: TGTGCCAGCAGCCCCACCCTGGGACTTTACAATGAGCAGTTCTTC. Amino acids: CASSPTLGLYNEQFF. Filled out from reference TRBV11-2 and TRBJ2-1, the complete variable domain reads EAGVAQSPRYKIIEKRQSVAFWCNPISGHATLYWYQQILGQGPKLLIQFQNNGVVDDSQLPKDRFSAERLKGVDSTLKIQPAKLEDSAVYLCASSPTLGLYNEQFFGPGTRLTVL.

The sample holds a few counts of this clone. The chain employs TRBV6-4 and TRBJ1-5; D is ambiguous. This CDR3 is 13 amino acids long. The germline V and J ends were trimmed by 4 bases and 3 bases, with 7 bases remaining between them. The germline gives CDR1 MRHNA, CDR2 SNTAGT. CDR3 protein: CASSVEANQPQHF. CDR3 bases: TGTGCCAGCAGTGTGGAGGCCAATCAGCCCCAGCATTTT.

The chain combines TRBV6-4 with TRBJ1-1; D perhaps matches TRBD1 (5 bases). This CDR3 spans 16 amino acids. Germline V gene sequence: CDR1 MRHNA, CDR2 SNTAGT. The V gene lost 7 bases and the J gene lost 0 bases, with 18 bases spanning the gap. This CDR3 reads CASNPQDPHMNTEAFF. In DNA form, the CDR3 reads TGTGCCAGCAACCCACAGGATCCCCACATGAACACTGAAGCTTTCTTT.

CDR3 sequence reads: CASSFLDSPNYEQYF. CDR3 DNA sequence: TGTGCCAGCAGTTTTTTGGACAGTCCGAACTACGAGCAGTACTTC. J is TRBJ2-7 and V is TRBV28, with D perhaps matching TRBD1 (6 bases). V was shortened by 3 bases and J by 3 bases, with 15 bases between the two germline ends. This CDR3 comprises 15 residues. The germline CDR1 and CDR2 sequences are MDHEN and SYDVKM.

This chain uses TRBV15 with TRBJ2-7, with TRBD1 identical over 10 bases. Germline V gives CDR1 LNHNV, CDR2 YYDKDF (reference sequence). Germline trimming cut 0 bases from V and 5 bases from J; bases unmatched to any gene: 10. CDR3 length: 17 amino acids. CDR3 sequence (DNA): TGTGCCACCAGCAGAGACCATATCCGGGACAGGGGAGACGAGCAGTACTTC. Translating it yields CATSRDHIRDRGDEQYF.

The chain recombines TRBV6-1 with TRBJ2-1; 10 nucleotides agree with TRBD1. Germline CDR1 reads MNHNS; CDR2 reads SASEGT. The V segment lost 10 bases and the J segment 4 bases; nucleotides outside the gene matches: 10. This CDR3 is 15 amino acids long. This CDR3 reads CATSPGTGAYNEQFF. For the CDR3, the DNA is TGTGCCACTTCCCCCGGGACAGGGGCTTACAATGAGCAGTTCTTC.

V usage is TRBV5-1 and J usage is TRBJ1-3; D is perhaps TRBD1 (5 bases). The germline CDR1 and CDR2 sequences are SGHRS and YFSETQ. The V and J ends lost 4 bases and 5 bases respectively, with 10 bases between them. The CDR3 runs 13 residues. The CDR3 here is CASSPGGRNTIYF. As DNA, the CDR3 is TGCGCCAGCAGCCCCGGGGGAAGAAACACCATATATTTT.

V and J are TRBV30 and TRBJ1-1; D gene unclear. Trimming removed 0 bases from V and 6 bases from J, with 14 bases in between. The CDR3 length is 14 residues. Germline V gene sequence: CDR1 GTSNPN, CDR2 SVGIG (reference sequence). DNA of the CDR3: TGTGCCTGGAGTGTAACTGGGAGTATCGCTGAAGCTTTCTTT. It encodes CAWSVTGSIAEAFF.

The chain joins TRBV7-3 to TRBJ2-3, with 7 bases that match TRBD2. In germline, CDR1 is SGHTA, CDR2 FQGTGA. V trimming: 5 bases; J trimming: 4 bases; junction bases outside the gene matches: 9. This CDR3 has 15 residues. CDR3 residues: CASSPFAGRADTQYF. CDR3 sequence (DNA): TGTGCCAGCAGCCCCTTTGCAGGGAGGGCAGATACGCAGTATTTT.

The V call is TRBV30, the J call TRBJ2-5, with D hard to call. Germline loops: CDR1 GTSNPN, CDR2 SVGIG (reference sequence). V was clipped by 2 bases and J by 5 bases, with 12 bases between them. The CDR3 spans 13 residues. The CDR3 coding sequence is TGTGCCTGGAGTCGGTCCCTCCTGGAGACCCAGTACTTC. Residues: CAWSRSLLETQYF.

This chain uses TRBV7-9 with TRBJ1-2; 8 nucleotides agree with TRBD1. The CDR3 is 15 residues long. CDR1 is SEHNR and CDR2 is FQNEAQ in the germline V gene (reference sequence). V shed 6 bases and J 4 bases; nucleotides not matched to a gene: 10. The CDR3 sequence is CASSENSGTGYGYTF. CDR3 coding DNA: TGTGCCAGCAGTGAGAACTCTGGGACAGGCTATGGCTACACCTTC.

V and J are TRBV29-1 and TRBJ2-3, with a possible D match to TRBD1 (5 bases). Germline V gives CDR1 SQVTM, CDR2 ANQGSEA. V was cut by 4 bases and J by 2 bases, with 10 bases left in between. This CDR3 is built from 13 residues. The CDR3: CSVVGPITDTQYF. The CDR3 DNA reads TGCAGCGTTGTGGGGCCAATCACAGATACGCAGTATTTT.

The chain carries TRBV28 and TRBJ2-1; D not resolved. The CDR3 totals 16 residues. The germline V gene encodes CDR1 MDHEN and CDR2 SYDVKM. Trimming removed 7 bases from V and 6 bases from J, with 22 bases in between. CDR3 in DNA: TGTGCCAGCATTTCGACTCAAGATCCGCTCCCCAATGAGCAGTTCTTC. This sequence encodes CASISTQDPLPNEQFF.

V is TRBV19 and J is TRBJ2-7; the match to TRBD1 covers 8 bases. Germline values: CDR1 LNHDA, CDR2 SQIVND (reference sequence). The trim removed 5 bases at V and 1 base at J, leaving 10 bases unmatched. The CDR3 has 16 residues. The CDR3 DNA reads TGTGCCAGTAGTCCCCGCGCGGGACAGGATTCCTACGAGCAGTACTTC. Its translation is CASSPRAGQDSYEQYF. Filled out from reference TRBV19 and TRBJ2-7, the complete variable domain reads DGGITQSPKYLFRKEGQNVTLSCEQNLNHDAMYWYRQDPGQGLRLIYYSQIVNDFQKGDIAEGYSVSREKKESFPLTVTSAQKNPTAFYLCASSPRAGQDSYEQYFGPGTRLTVT.

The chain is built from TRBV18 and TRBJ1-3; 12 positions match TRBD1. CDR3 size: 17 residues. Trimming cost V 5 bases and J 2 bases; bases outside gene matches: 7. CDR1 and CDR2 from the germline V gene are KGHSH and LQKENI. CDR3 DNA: TGTGCCAGCTCAGGAACCGGGACAGGGGGCCCTGGAAACACCATATATTTT. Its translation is CASSGTGTGGPGNTIYF.

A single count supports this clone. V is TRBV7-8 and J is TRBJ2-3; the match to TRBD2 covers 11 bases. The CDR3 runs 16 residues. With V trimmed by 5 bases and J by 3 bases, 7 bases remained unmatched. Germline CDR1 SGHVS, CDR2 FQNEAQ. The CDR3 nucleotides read TGTGCCAGCAGCCCACTAGCGGGGGAGGTGACAGATACGCAGTATTTT. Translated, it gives CASSPLAGEVTDTQYF.

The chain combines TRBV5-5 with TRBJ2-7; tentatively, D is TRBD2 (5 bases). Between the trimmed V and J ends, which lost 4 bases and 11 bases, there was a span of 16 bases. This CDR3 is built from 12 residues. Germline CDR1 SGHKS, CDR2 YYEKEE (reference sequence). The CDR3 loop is CASSLNEGKEYF. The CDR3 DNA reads TGTGCCAGCAGCCTAAACGAGGGAAAGGAGTACTTC.

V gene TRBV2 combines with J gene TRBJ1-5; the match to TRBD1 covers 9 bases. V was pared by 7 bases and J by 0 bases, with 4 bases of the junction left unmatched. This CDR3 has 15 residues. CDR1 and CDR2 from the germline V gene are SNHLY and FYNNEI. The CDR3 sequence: CASNTGGRSNQPQHF. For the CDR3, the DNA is TGTGCCAGCAATACAGGGGGCCGTAGCAATCAGCCCCAGCATTTT.